This paragraph reports one T cell receptor (beta chain). The record originates from a study of blood T cell repertoires in COVID-19. Overall study: COVID-19 samples collected from the United States, Italy and Spain covered acute and convalescent phases. T cells, B-cell-depleted T cells, or PBMCs provided the cDNA or gDNA that served as material.

This CDR3 contains 13 residues. From germline, CDR1 is SNHLY and CDR2 FYNNEI. Between the trimmed V and J ends, which lost 2 bases and 8 bases, there was a span of 13 bases. Data came from immunoSEQ multiplex PCR; TCRdb stores just in-frame clones and leaves some out. The sample records 60,000 to 80,000 clones, around 80% being singletons. Seattle researchers signed up patients amid active infection and tracked them longitudinally. The J gene is TRBJ2-7, the V gene TRBV2; D is undetermined. The sample consisted of peripheral blood. This clonotype originated in a man aged 45 to 65 with COVID-19, enrolled during active disease. CDR3 nucleotide sequence: TGTGCCAGCAGTGAAAACATAGAGGAAAAGCAGTACTTC. Translating it yields CASSENIEEKQYF.